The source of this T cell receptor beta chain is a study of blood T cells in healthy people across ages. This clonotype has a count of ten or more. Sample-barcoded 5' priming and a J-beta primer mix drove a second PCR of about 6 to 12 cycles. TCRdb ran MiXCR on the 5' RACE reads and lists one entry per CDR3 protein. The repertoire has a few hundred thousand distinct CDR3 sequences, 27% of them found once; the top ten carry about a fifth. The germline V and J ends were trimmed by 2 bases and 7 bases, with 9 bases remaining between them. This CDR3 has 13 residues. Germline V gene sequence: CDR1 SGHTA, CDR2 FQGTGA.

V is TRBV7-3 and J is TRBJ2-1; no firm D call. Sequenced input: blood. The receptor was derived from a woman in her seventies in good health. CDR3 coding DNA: TGTGCCAGCAGCTTAGGGGATGAGAATGAGCAGTTCTTC. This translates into CASSLGDENEQFF.